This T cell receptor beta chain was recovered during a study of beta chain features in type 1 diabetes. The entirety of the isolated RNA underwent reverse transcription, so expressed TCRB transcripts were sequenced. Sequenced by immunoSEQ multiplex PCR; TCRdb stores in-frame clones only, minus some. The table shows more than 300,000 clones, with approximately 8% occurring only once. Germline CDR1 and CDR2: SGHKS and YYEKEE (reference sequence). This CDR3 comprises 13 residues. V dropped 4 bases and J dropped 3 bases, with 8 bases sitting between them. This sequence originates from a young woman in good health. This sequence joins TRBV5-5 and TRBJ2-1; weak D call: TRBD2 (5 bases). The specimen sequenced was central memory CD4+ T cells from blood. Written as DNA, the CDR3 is TGTGCCAGCAGCACGGGAAACTACAATGAGCAGTTCTTC. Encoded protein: CASSTGNYNEQFF.